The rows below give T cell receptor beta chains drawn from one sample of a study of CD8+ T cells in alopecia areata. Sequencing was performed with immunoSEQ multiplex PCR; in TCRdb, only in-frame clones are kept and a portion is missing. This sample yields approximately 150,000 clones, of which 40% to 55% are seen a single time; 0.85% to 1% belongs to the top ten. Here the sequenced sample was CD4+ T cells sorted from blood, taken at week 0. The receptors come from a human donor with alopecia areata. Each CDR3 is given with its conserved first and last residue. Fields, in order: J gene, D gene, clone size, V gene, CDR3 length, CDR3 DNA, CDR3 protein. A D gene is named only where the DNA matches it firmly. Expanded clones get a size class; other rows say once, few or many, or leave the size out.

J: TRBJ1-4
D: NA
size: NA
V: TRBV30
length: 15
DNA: TGTGCCTGGAGCCACGACGGGGCGCGACAGGAAAAACTGTTTTTT
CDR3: CAWSHDGARQEKLFF

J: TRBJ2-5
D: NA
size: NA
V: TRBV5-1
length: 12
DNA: TGCGCCAGCTGGGGAATGGAAGAGACCCAGTACTTC
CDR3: CASWGMEETQYF

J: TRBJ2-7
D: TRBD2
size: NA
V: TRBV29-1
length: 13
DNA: TGCAGCGTTCCAGCGGGAGGGACCTACGAGCAGTACTTC
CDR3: CSVPAGGTYEQYF

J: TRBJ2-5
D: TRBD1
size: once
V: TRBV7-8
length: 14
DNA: TGTGCCAGCAGCTTCCGAAGACAGGGAGAGACCCAGTACTTC
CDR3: CASSFRRQGETQYF

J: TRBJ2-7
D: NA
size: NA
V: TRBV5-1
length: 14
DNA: TGCGCCAGCAGCTTGGACAGGGTGACCTACGAGCAGTACTTC
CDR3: CASSLDRVTYEQYF

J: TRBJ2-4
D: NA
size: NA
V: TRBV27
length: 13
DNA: TGTGCCAGCATCTGGCTAGCCAAAAACATTCAGTACTTC
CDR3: CASIWLAKNIQYF

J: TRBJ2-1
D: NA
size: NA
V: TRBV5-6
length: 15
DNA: TGTGCCAGCAGCTACGGAGGATTGATCTACAATGAGCAGTTCTTC
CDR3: CASSYGGLIYNEQFF

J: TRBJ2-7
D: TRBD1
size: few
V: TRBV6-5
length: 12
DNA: TGTGCCAGCAGTGACACAGGGGACGAGCAGTACTTC
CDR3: CASSDTGDEQYF

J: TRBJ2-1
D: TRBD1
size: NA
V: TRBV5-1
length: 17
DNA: TGCGCCAGCAGCTCCTCCCTGACAGGGGAACCCTACAATGAGCAGTTCTTC
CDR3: CASSSSLTGEPYNEQFF

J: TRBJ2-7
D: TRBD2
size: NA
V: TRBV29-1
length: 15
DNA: TGCAGCGTCTTAGGACTAGCGGGAGTTGTCTACGAGCAGTACTTC
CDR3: CSVLGLAGVVYEQYF

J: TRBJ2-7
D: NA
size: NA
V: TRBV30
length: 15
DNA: TGTGCCTGGAGTGTCCCCCACGTGGGACCCTACGAGCAGTACTTC
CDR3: CAWSVPHVGPYEQYF

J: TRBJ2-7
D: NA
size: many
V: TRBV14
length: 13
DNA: TGTGCCAGCAGCCAAGATTGGAAGGGCGAGCAGTACTTC
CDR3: CASSQDWKGEQYF

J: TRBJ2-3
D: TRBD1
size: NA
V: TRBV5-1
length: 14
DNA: TGCGCCAGCCATGGACAGGCGGGCACAGATACGCAGTATTTT
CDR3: CASHGQAGTDTQYF

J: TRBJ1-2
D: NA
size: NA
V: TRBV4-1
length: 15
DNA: TGCGCCAGCAGCCAAGACGTCGCCAGGGTGAGAGGCTACACCTTC
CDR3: CASSQDVARVRGYTF

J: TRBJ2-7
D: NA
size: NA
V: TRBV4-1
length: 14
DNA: TGCGCCAGCAGCCAAGAGGACGGGACCTACGAGCAGTACTTC
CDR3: CASSQEDGTYEQYF

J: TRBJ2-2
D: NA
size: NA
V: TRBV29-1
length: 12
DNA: TGCAGCGTTCGGGAGAACACCGGGGAGCTGTTTTTT
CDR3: CSVRENTGELFF

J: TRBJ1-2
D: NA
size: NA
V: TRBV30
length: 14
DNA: TGTGCCTGGAGTGTACGGGGCCGGAACTATGGCTACACCTTC
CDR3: CAWSVRGRNYGYTF

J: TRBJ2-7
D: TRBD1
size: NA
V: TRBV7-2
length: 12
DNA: TGTGCCAGCAGCCCAGACAGGGAAAAGCAGTACTTC
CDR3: CASSPDREKQYF

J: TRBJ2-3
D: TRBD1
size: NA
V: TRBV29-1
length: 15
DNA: TGCAGCGTTGAAGCAGGGGGAACAAAGGTTGATACGCAGTATTTT
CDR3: CSVEAGGTKVDTQYF

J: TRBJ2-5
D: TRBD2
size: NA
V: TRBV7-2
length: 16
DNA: TGTGCCAGCAGCTCGGGACTAGCGGGAGGTCAAGAGACCCAGTACTTC
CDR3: CASSSGLAGGQETQYF

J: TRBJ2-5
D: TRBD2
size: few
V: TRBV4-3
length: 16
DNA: TGCGCCAGCAGCCAAGTTGCAGCGGGGGCTCAAGAGACCCAGTACTTC
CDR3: CASSQVAAGAQETQYF

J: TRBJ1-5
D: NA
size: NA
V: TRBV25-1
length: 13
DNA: TGTGCCAGCAGTGCAGGGGTCAATCAGCCCCAGCATTTT
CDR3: CASSAGVNQPQHF

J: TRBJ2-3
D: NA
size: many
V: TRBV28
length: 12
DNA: TGTGCCACGCGCAGCGTCACAGATACGCAGTATTTT
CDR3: CATRSVTDTQYF

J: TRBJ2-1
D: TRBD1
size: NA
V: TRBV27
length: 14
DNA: TGTGCCAGCAGTCCCCGGACAGGGCTAAATGAGCAGTTCTTC
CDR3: CASSPRTGLNEQFF

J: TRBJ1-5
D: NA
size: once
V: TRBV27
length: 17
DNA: TGTGCCAGCTTAGAAGGAGTACAGGGCGGGTTGAGTCAGCCCCAGCATTTT
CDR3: CASLEGVQGGLSQPQHF

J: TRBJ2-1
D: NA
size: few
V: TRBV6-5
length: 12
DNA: TGTGCCAGCAGCTACGACTCCCCAGAGCAGTTCTTC
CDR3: CASSYDSPEQFF

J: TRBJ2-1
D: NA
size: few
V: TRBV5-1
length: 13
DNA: TGCGCCAGCAGCTTGGTTGCCTACAATGAGCAGTTCTTC
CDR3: CASSLVAYNEQFF

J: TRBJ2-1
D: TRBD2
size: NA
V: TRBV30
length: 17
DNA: TGTGCCTGGAGCGTATCCCGGACTAGCGGGAGTCTTGGTGAGCAGTTCTTC
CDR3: CAWSVSRTSGSLGEQFF

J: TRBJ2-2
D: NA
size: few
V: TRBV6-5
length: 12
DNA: TGTGCCAGCAGTTACCCGACCGGGGAGCTGTTTTTT
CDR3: CASSYPTGELFF

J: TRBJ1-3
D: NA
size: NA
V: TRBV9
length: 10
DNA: TGTGCCAGCTCTGGAAACACCATATATTTT
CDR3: CASSGNTIYF

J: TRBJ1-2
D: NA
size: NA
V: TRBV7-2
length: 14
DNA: TGTGCCAGCAGCTTACTTGGGGTTGGGGATGGCTACACCTTC
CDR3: CASSLLGVGDGYTF

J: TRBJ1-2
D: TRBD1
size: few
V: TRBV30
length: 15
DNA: TGTGCCTGGAGTCCCCTTGGGGACAGGCGGGGGGGCTACACCTTC
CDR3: CAWSPLGDRRGGYTF

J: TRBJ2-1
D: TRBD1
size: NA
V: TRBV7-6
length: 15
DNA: TGTGCCAGCAGCTTAGGAGGGACAGACTACAATGAGCAGTTCTTC
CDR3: CASSLGGTDYNEQFF

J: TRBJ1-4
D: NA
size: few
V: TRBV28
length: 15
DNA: TGTGCCAGCAGTCCACGGGGTCAGCTTAATGAAAAACTGTTTTTT
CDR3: CASSPRGQLNEKLFF

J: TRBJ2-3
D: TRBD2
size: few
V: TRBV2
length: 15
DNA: TGTGCCAGCAGAGTAGCGGGAGTGACAACAGATACGCAGTATTTT
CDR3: CASRVAGVTTDTQYF

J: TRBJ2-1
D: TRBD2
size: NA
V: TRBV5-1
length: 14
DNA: TGCGCCAGCAGCTCATCGGGACTAGCGGACGAGCAGTTCTTC
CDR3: CASSSSGLADEQFF

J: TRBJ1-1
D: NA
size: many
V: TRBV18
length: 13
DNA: TGTGCCAGCTCACCACCGGGCGCCAGAGAAGCTTTCTTT
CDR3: CASSPPGAREAFF

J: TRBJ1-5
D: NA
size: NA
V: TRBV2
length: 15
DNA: TGTGCCAGCAGCGCTCTGCAGGGTGGCAATCAGCCCCAGCATTTT
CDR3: CASSALQGGNQPQHF

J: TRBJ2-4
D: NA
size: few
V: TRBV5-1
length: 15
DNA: TGCGCCAGCAGCTCTCCAGACAGGGCCAAAAACATTCAGTACTTC
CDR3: CASSSPDRAKNIQYF

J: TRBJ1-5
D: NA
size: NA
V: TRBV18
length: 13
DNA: TGTGCCAGCTCACGGGGGGCGGATCAGCCCCAGCATTTT
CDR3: CASSRGADQPQHF

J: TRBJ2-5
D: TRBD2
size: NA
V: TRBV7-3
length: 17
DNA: TGTGCCAGCAGCTTAACGTCCCGGACCCGGGAGGGAGAGACCCAGTACTTC
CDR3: CASSLTSRTREGETQYF

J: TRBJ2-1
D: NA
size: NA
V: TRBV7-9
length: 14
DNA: TGTGCCAGCAGCTTACAAGCGGCCTACAATGAGCAGTTCTTC
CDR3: CASSLQAAYNEQFF